A selection of T cell receptor beta chains follows, all from one sample in a study of blood T cells in healthy people across ages. TCRdb ran MiXCR on the 5' RACE reads and lists one entry per CDR3 protein. The table shows some 800,000 distinct CDR3 sequences, with under 55% occurring only once. Sequenced input: blood. The receptors come from a man aged 55 to 70 in good health. The CDR3 runs from the conserved cysteine through the conserved F or W. D genes are given only for firm matches. Clone size is stated in some rows and not others, as once, few, many or a class when expanded.

v_gene: TRBV6-2/TRBV6-3
d_gene: TRBD1
abundance: few
j_gene: TRBJ1-1
CDR3nt: TGTGCCAGCAGGGACAGGATCACTGAAGCTTTCTTT
CDR3aa: CASRDRITEAFF

v_gene: TRBV6-5
d_gene: NA
abundance: NA
j_gene: TRBJ2-1
CDR3nt: TGTGCCAGCAGTTACTCCCCCCCTCAGAACTCCTACAATGAGCAGTTCTTC
CDR3aa: CASSYSPPQNSYNEQFF

v_gene: TRBV11-3
d_gene: NA
abundance: NA
j_gene: TRBJ2-3
CDR3nt: TGTGCCAGCAGCGTATACGGGACCACGACAGATACGCAGTATTTT
CDR3aa: CASSVYGTTTDTQYF

v_gene: TRBV2
d_gene: NA
abundance: NA
j_gene: TRBJ1-2
CDR3nt: TGTGCCAGCAGTGATGACGCGTGGGGGCAGATATCCGGCTACACCTTC
CDR3aa: CASSDDAWGQISGYTF

v_gene: TRBV6-5
d_gene: NA
abundance: few
j_gene: TRBJ2-7
CDR3nt: TGTGCCAGCGGGGGTTCAGAATTTTACGAGCAGTACTTC
CDR3aa: CASGGSEFYEQYF

v_gene: TRBV6-2/TRBV6-3
d_gene: TRBD1
abundance: few
j_gene: TRBJ2-7
CDR3nt: TGTGCCAGCAGTTATACGAGGGGGCCTACCTACGAGCAGTACTTC
CDR3aa: CASSYTRGPTYEQYF

v_gene: TRBV30
d_gene: NA
abundance: NA
j_gene: TRBJ1-2
CDR3nt: TGTGCCTGGAGTGAACTAAACAGGGCCGGCTATGGCTACACCTTC
CDR3aa: CAWSELNRAGYGYTF

v_gene: TRBV24-1
d_gene: NA
abundance: NA
j_gene: TRBJ2-1
CDR3nt: TGTGCCACCAGTGACAGCCGGCAGGGGTCGGGTAATGAGCAGTTCTTC
CDR3aa: CATSDSRQGSGNEQFF

v_gene: TRBV5-1
d_gene: NA
abundance: NA
j_gene: TRBJ2-6
CDR3nt: TGCGCCAGCAGCTTGTCGGCCCGCCGAGTATCTGGGGCCAACGTCCTGACTTTC
CDR3aa: CASSLSARRVSGANVLTF

v_gene: TRBV15
d_gene: NA
abundance: NA
j_gene: TRBJ2-5
CDR3nt: TGTGCCACCAGCAGCAGGGTGCAGAGCGAGACCCAGTACTTC
CDR3aa: CATSSRVQSETQYF

v_gene: TRBV4-2
d_gene: NA
abundance: NA
j_gene: TRBJ2-5
CDR3nt: TGTGCCAGCAGCCAAGACCGACAGCGGTTAGAGCAGTACTTC
CDR3aa: CASSQDRQRLEQYF

v_gene: TRBV20-1
d_gene: NA
abundance: NA
j_gene: TRBJ2-7
CDR3nt: TGCAGTGCTACCCTGTGGGGGTCTAGACCTTACGAGCAGTACTTC
CDR3aa: CSATLWGSRPYEQYF

v_gene: TRBV6-2/TRBV6-3
d_gene: NA
abundance: few
j_gene: TRBJ2-7
CDR3nt: TGTGCCAGCGCGGGGCTGGGCAACAACTACGAGCAGTACTTC
CDR3aa: CASAGLGNNYEQYF

v_gene: TRBV9
d_gene: NA
abundance: NA
j_gene: TRBJ2-3
CDR3nt: TGTGCCAGCAGCCCAAAAGGAGCGGGCGGCACAGATACGCAGTATTTT
CDR3aa: CASSPKGAGGTDTQYF

v_gene: TRBV25-1
d_gene: NA
abundance: NA
j_gene: TRBJ1-2
CDR3nt: TGTGCCAGCAGTGAAAGCAGGGGCGCCACTTATGGCTACACCTTC
CDR3aa: CASSESRGATYGYTF

v_gene: TRBV20-1
d_gene: NA
abundance: few
j_gene: TRBJ2-7
CDR3nt: TGCAGTGCTAGAGACCTAAGTGTGGGCGAGCAGTACTTC
CDR3aa: CSARDLSVGEQYF

v_gene: TRBV5-1
d_gene: TRBD1
abundance: few
j_gene: TRBJ1-2
CDR3nt: TGCGCCAGCAGCCAAACCAGGGGGCGGAATGGCTACACCTTC
CDR3aa: CASSQTRGRNGYTF

v_gene: TRBV30
d_gene: TRBD2
abundance: NA
j_gene: TRBJ2-1
CDR3nt: TGTGCCTGGAGGTGGAGCGGGGGCCGTGAGCAGTTCTTC
CDR3aa: CAWRWSGGREQFF

v_gene: TRBV13
d_gene: NA
abundance: NA
j_gene: TRBJ2-7
CDR3nt: TGTGCCAGCCAACTTTCAGGGGGGCAGTCCTACGAGCAGTACTTT
CDR3aa: CASQLSGGQSYEQYF

v_gene: TRBV11-2
d_gene: NA
abundance: few
j_gene: TRBJ2-6
CDR3nt: TGTGCCAGCAGCTTAAGACAGGCAGGGAGGGCTCCTGGGGCCAACGTCCTGACTTTC
CDR3aa: CASSLRQAGRAPGANVLTF

v_gene: TRBV19
d_gene: NA
abundance: NA
j_gene: TRBJ2-1
CDR3nt: TGTGCCAGTAGTCCGTCGGACGGCAAGAGCCACAATGAGCAGTTCTTC
CDR3aa: CASSPSDGKSHNEQFF

v_gene: TRBV10-3
d_gene: TRBD1
abundance: NA
j_gene: TRBJ2-1
CDR3nt: TGTGCCATCAGTGGACAGGGGGCGTTCAATGAGCAGTTCTTC
CDR3aa: CAISGQGAFNEQFF

v_gene: TRBV5-1
d_gene: NA
abundance: NA
j_gene: TRBJ1-2
CDR3nt: TGCGCCAGCAGCTTGACCGATGACCTTGGCTACACCTTC
CDR3aa: CASSLTDDLGYTF

v_gene: TRBV6-2/TRBV6-3
d_gene: NA
abundance: NA
j_gene: TRBJ2-1
CDR3nt: TGTGCCAGCAGTTACCTAAACAATGAGCAGTTCTTC
CDR3aa: CASSYLNNEQFF

v_gene: TRBV30
d_gene: NA
abundance: few
j_gene: TRBJ2-1
CDR3nt: TGTGCCTGGACCCAATGGCAGATACCGAATGAGCAGTTCTTC
CDR3aa: CAWTQWQIPNEQFF

v_gene: TRBV7-2
d_gene: TRBD1
abundance: NA
j_gene: TRBJ1-2
CDR3nt: TGTGCCAGCAGCTTACCGACAGGGGGGTCCGATTCTGGTAGCTATGGCTACACCTTC
CDR3aa: CASSLPTGGSDSGSYGYTF

v_gene: TRBV6-5
d_gene: NA
abundance: once
j_gene: TRBJ1-5
CDR3nt: TGTGCCAGCAAGCGTAGGGGGGACATCTATCAGCCCCAGCATTTT
CDR3aa: CASKRRGDIYQPQHF

v_gene: TRBV28
d_gene: TRBD1
abundance: NA
j_gene: TRBJ2-7
CDR3nt: TGTGCCAGCACCCCCGACAGGGAGGAGCAGTACTTC
CDR3aa: CASTPDREEQYF

v_gene: TRBV13
d_gene: NA
abundance: NA
j_gene: TRBJ2-5
CDR3nt: TGTGCCAGCAGCCGGAGCCGTTTGAATGAGCAGTACTTC
CDR3aa: CASSRSRLNEQYF

v_gene: TRBV7-2
d_gene: NA
abundance: NA
j_gene: TRBJ2-5
CDR3nt: TGTGCCAGCAGCCGGACAGCCCTCCAAGAGACCCAGTACTTC
CDR3aa: CASSRTALQETQYF

v_gene: TRBV28
d_gene: NA
abundance: NA
j_gene: TRBJ2-5
CDR3nt: TGTGCCAGCAGTTTGGGACTTTATTCGGGGACCCAGTACTTC
CDR3aa: CASSLGLYSGTQYF

v_gene: TRBV9
d_gene: NA
abundance: few
j_gene: TRBJ2-3
CDR3nt: TGTGCCAGCAGCCTCGAGTGGGGGGGACACACGGATACGCAGTATTTT
CDR3aa: CASSLEWGGHTDTQYF